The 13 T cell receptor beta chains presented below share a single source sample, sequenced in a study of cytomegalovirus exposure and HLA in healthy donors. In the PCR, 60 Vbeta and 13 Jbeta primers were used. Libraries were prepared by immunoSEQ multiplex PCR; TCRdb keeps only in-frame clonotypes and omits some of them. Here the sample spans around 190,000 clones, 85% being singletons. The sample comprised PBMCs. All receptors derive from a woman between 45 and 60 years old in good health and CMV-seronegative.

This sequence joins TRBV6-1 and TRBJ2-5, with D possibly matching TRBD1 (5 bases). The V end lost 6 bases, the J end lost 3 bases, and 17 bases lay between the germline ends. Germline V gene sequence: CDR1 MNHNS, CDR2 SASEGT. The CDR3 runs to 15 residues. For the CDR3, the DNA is TGTGCCAGCAGAGGAAGGGCCAGGGCCGAAGAGACCCAGTACTTC. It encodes CASRGRARAEETQYF.

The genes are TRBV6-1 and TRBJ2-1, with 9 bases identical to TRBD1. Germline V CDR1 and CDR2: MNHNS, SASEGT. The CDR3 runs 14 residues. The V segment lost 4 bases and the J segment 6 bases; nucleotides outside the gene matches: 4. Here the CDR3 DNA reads TGTGCCAGCAGTGCCCGACAGGGGGGCAATGAGCAGTTCTTC. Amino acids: CASSARQGGNEQFF.

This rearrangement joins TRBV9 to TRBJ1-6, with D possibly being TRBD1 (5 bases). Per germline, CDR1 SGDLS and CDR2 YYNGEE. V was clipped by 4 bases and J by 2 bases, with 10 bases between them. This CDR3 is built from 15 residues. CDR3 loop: CASSPGGTYNSPLHF. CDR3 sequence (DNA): TGTGCCAGCAGCCCGGGGGGAACCTATAATTCACCCCTCCACTTT.

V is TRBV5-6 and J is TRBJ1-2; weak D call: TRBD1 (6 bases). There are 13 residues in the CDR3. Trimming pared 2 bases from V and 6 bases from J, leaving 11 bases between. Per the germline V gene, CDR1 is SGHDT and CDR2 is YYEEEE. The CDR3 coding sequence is TGTGCCAGCAGCTTTTTGAGGGGGAATGGCTACACCTTC. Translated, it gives CASSFLRGNGYTF.

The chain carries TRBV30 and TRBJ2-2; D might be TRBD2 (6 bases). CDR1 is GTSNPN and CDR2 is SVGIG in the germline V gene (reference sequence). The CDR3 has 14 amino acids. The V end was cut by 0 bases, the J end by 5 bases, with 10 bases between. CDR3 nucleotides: TGTGCCTGGAGTGTCATGGGGGGAACCGGGGAGCTGTTTTTT. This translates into CAWSVMGGTGELFF.

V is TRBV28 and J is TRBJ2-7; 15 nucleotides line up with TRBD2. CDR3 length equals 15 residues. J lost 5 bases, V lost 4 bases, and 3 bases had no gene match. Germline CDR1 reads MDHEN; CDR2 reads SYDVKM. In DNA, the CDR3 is TGTGCCAGCAGTTCCAGGACTAGCGGGAGGGACGAGCAGTACTTC. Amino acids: CASSSRTSGRDEQYF.

CDR3 protein: CASSSRTALIPIQETQYF. The CDR3 bases are TGTGCCAGCAGCTCAAGGACAGCCCTGATCCCGATACAAGAGACCCAGTACTTC. The chain employs TRBV7-2 and TRBJ2-5, with D perhaps matching TRBD1 (6 bases). The V and J ends lost 4 bases and 2 bases respectively, with 23 bases between them. This CDR3 contains 18 residues. Germline loops: CDR1 SGHTA, CDR2 FQGNSA.

CDR3 DNA: TGTGCCAGCAGTTCACCGGGACAGGGGAGAGAACTGTTTTTT. Translating it yields CASSSPGQGRELFF. This rearrangement joins TRBV28 to TRBJ1-4; TRBD1 matches at 10 bases. This CDR3 contains 14 residues. Trimming cost V 4 bases and J 12 bases; bases outside gene matches: 8. The germline V gene has CDR1 MDHEN and CDR2 SYDVKM.

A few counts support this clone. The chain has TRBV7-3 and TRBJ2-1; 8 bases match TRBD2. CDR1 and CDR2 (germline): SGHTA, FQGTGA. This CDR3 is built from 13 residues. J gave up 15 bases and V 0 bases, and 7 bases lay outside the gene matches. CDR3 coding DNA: TGTGCCAGCAGCTTAACGTCGCGGGAGGCTCTGTTCTTC. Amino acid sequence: CASSLTSREALFF.

The CDR3 DNA reads TGTGCCAGCAGCGTCTCCCCCCCGATACAGGGACAAGAGACCCAGTACTTC. Translation: CASSVSPPIQGQETQYF. This sequence joins TRBV9 and TRBJ2-5, with D perhaps TRBD1 (6 bases). Deletions cut 2 bases from V and 2 bases from J, with 19 bases between. The germline gives CDR1 SGDLS, CDR2 YYNGEE. The CDR3 is 17 residues long.

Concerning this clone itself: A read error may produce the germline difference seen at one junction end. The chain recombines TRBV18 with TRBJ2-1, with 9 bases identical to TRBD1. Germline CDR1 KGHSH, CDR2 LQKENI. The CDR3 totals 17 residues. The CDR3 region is CVSSPRTGTGNVNEQFF. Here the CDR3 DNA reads TGTGTCAGCTCACCACGGACCGGGACAGGGAACGTCAATGAGCAGTTCTTC.

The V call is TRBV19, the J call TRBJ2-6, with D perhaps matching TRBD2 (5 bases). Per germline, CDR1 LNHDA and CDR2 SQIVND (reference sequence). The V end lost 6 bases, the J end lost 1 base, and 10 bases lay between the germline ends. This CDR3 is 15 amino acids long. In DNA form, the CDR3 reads TGTGCCAGTAGCTCAAGCGGATCTGGGGCCAACGTCCTGACTTTC. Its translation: CASSSSGSGANVLTF.

CDR3: CASSVGDAYRYGYTF. CDR3 DNA: TGTGCCAGCAGTGTGGGCGACGCCTACCGCTATGGCTACACCTTC. The J gene is TRBJ1-2, the V gene TRBV28; D is unclear. Trimming stripped 5 bases from V and 4 bases from J, with 17 bases between. Germline assignment: CDR1 MDHEN and CDR2 SYDVKM. This CDR3 spans 15 amino acids.